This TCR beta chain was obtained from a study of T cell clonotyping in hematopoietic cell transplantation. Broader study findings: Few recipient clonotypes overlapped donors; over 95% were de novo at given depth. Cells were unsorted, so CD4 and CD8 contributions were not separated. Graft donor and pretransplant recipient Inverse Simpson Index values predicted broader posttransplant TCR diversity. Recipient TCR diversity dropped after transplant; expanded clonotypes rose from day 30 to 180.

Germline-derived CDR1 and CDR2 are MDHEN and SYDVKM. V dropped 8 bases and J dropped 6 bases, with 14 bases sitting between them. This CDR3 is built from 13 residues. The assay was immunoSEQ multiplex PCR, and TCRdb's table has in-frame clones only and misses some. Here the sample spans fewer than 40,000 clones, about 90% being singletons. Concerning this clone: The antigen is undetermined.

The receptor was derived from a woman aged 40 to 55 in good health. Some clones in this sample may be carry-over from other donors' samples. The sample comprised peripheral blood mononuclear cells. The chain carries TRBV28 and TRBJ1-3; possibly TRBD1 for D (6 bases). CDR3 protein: CASGLGGENTIYF. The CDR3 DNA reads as TGTGCCAGCGGCCTAGGGGGGGAAAACACCATATATTTT.